This T cell receptor (beta chain) comes out of a study of blood T cell repertoires in COVID-19. Looking at the study overall: Samples representing acute and convalescent COVID-19 were sourced from the United States, Italy and Spain.

Germline CDR1 MDHEN, CDR2 SYDVKM. There are 14 residues in the CDR3. V lost 3 bases to trimming and J lost 1 base, with 9 bases between them. Study processing details: Using reference gene primer amplification, nucleated cell counts were estimated. Data came from immunoSEQ multiplex PCR; TCRdb stores just in-frame clones and leaves some out. Clone size and the V and J calls come from that table; the DNA yielded D and trimming. This table has around 200,000 clones, 86% appearing once. Residents of 24 US areas, aged roughly 18 to 89 years, made up the participants. What was sequenced was PBMCs or T cells enriched from blood (not recorded which). The chain uses TRBV28 and TRBJ2-5; weak D call: TRBD1 (5 bases). The receptor's source is a man aged 40-49 years with acute COVID-19. In DNA form, the CDR3 reads TGTGCCAGCAGTTTCCACAGGCTCCAAGAGACCCAGTACTTC. Its protein is CASSFHRLQETQYF.